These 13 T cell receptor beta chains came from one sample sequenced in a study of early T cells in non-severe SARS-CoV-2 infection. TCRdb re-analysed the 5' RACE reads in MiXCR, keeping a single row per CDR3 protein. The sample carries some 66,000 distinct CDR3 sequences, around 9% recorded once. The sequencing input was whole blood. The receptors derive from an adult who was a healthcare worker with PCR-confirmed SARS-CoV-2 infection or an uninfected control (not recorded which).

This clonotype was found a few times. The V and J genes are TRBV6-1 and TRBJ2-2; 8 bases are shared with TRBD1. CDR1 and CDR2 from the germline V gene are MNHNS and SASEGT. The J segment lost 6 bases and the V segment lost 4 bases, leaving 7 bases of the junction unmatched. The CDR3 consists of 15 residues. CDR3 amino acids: CASSGDRGFPGELFF. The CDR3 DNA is TGTGCCAGCAGTGGAGACAGGGGATTCCCCGGGGAGCTGTTTTTT.

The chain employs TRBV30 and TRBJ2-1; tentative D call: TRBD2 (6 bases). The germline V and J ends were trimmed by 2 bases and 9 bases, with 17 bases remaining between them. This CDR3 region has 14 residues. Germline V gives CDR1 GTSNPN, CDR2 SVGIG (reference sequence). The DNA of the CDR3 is TGTGCCTGGAGTTTAGCGGCAGGTGGGGGTGAGCAGTTCTTC. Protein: CAWSLAAGGGEQFF.

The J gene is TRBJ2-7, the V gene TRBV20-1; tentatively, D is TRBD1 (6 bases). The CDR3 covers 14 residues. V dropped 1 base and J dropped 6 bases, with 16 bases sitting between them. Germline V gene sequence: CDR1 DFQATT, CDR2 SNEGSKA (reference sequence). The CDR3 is CSARAGVLTSEQYF. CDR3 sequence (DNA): TGCAGTGCTAGAGCAGGGGTTTTAACTAGCGAGCAGTACTTC.

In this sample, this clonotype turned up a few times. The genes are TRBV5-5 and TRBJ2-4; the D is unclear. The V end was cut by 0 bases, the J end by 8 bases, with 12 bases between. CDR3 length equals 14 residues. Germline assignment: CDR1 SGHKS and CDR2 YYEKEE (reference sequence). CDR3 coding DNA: TGTGCCAGCAGCTTGGAATTTGGCACCGACATTCAGTACTTC. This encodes CASSLEFGTDIQYF. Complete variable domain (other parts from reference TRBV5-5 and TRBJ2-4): DAGVTQSPTHLIKTRGQQVTLRCSPISGHKSVSWYQQVLGQGPQFIFQYYEKEERGRGNFPDRFSARQFPNYSSELNVNALLLGDSALYLCASSLEFGTDIQYFGAGTRLSVL.

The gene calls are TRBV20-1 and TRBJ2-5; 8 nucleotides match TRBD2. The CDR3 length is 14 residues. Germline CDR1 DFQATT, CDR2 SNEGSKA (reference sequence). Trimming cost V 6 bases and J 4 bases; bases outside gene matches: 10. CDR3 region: CSALRGGPGETQYF. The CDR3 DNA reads TGCAGTGCCCTCCGGGGGGGCCCTGGAGAGACCCAGTACTTC.

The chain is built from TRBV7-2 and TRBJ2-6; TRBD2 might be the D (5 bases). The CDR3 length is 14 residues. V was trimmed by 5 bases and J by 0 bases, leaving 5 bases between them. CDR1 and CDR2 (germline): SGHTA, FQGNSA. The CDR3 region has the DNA TGTGCCAGCAGCCGGGACTCTGGGGCCAACGTCCTGACTTTC. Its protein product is CASSRDSGANVLTF.

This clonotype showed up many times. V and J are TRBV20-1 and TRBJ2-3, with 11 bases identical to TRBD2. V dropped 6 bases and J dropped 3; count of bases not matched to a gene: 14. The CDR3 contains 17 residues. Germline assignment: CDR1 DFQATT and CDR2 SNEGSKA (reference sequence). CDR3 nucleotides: TGCAGTGCCCGAGGTGGTAGCGGGAGGGGCTTTACAGATACGCAGTATTTT. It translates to CSARGGSGRGFTDTQYF.

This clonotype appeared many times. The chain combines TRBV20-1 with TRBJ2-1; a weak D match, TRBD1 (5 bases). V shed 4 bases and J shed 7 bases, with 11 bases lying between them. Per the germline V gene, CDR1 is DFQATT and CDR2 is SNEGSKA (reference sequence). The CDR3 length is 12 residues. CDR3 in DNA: TGCAGTGCTACTCGTCAGGGTAATGAGCAGTTCTTC. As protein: CSATRQGNEQFF.

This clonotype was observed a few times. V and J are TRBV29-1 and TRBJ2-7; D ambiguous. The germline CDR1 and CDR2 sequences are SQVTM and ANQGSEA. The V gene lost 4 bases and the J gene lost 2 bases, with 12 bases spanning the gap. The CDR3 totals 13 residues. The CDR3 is CSVAFRTPYEQYF. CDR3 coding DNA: TGCAGCGTTGCCTTCCGGACGCCCTACGAGCAGTACTTC.

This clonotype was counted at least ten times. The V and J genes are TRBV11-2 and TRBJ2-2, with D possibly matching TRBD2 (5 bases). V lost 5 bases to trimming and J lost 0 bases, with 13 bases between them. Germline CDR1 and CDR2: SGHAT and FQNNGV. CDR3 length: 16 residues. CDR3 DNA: TGTGCCAGCAGCCCGCATCCAGCGGCGAACACCGGGGAGCTGTTTTTT. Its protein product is CASSPHPAANTGELFF. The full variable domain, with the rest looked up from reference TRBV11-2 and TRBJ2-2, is EAGVAQSPRYKIIEKRQSVAFWCNPISGHATLYWYQQILGQGPKLLIQFQNNGVVDDSQLPKDRFSAERLKGVDSTLKIQPAKLEDSAVYLCASSPHPAANTGELFFGEGSRLTVL.

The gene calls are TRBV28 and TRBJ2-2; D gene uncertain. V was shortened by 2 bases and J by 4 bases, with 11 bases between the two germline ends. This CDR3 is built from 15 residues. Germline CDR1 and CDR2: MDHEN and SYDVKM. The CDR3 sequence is CASSLPGSGTGELFF. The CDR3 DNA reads TGTGCCAGCAGTTTACCTGGGTCGGGCACCGGGGAGCTGTTTTTT.

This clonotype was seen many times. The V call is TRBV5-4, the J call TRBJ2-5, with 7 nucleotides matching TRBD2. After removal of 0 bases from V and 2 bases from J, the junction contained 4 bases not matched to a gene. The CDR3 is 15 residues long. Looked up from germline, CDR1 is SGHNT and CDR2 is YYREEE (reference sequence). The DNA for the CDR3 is TGTGCCAGCAGCTTGGTCGTTAGCGGGCAAGAGACCCAGTACTTC. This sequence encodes CASSLVVSGQETQYF.

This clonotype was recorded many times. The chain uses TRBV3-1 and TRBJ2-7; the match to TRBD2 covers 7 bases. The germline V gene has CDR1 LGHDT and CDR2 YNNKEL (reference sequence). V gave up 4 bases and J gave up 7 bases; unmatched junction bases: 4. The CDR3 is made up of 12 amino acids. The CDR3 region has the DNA TGTGCCAGCAGCCTCCCAGCGGGAGAGCAGTACTTC. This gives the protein CASSLPAGEQYF.